These 24 T cell receptor beta chains came from one sample sequenced in a study of post-analysis software for immune sequencing data. These TCRs are of unknown antigen specificity. Study-level findings and limits: A handful of TRBV segments, including TRBV5-6, TRBV5-1 and TRBV20-1, were more frequent in patients than controls.

Each TCR beta cDNA library carried unique molecular identifiers. TCRdb reprocessed the PCR reads via MiXCR and lists one record per CDR3 protein. Of fewer than 550,000 distinct CDR3 sequences in the sample, approximately 31% were seen once. Material for sequencing was blood. These receptor sequences come from a girl aged 2-17 years with multiple sclerosis.

This clonotype was observed a few times. The rearrangement joins TRBV3-1 to TRBJ1-4; D is perhaps TRBD1 (6 bases). V lost 4 bases, J lost 13 bases, and 22 bases lay in between. CDR3 length equals 15 residues. The germline V gene encodes CDR1 LGHDT and CDR2 YNNKEL (reference sequence). CDR3: CASSRIGTNERGLFF. CDR3 DNA sequence: TGTGCCAGCAGCCGCATCGGGACAAACGAAAGGGGACTGTTTTTT.

This clonotype was observed a few times. This sequence joins TRBV4-1 and TRBJ2-5; TRBD2 agrees at 12 bases. J was trimmed by 2 bases and V by 0 bases; bases with no gene match: 7. CDR1 and CDR2 from the germline V gene are MGHRA and YSYEKL. The CDR3 has 18 amino acids. The CDR3 sequence is CASSQDGLAGGRQETQYF. The CDR3 DNA reads as TGCGCCAGCAGCCAAGATGGGCTAGCGGGGGGGAGACAAGAGACCCAGTACTTC.

The chain combines TRBV6-1 with TRBJ1-1; 9 positions match TRBD1. The V and J ends lost 6 bases and 5 bases, in that order; junction bases with no gene match: 16. The germline gives CDR1 MNHNS, CDR2 SASEGT. The CDR3 spans 17 residues. The CDR3 DNA is TGTGCCAGCAGACCGCGGACAGGGGCCGGTTATAGAACTGAAGCTTTCTTT. The encoded protein is CASRPRTGAGYRTEAFF.

This clonotype was observed a few times. The rearrangement links TRBV5-1 to TRBJ2-3; 7 bases match TRBD2. CDR3 length equals 14 residues. The ends lost 4 bases at V and 6 bases at J; junction bases unmatched: 8. Germline lookup yields CDR1 SGHRS and CDR2 YFSETQ. The chain's CDR3 is CASSRGRGKDTQYF. CDR3 nucleotides: TGCGCCAGCAGCCGAGGGCGGGGGAAGGATACGCAGTATTTT. The variable domain in full, with the rest retrieved from reference TRBV5-1 and TRBJ2-3, is KAGVTQTPRYLIKTRGQQVTLSCSPISGHRSVSWYQQTPGQGLQFLFEYFSETQRNKGNFPGRFSGRQFSNSRSEMNVSTLELGDSALYLCASSRGRGKDTQYFGPGTRLTVL.

CDR3 region: CASSFGPNYGYTF. As DNA, the CDR3 is TGTGCCAGCAGTTTTGGGCCGAACTATGGCTACACCTTC. This rearrangement joins TRBV6-5 to TRBJ1-2; no definite D call. V was trimmed by 4 bases and J by 2 bases, leaving 8 bases between them. Germline values: CDR1 MNHEY, CDR2 SVGAGI. This CDR3 contains 13 residues.

This clonotype came up a few times. The genes are TRBV6-1 and TRBJ2-7; 7 nucleotides line up with TRBD1. Germline CDR1 reads MNHNS; CDR2 reads SASEGT. The V segment lost 7 bases and the J segment 2 bases; nucleotides outside the gene matches: 8. The CDR3 totals 14 residues. CDR3 sequence (DNA): TGTGCCAGCACGACGCCGGGGACAGCCTACGAGCAGTACTTC. Translated: CASTTPGTAYEQYF.

This clonotype turned up a few times. The chain links TRBV5-1 to TRBJ1-6; D remains unclear. V shed 0 bases and J shed 5 bases, with 18 bases lying between them. The CDR3 consists of 18 residues. Germline V gene lookup returns CDR1 SGHRS and CDR2 YFSETQ. The CDR3 sequence is CASSLVGGLYGDNSPLHF. The CDR3 nucleotides read TGCGCCAGCAGCTTGGTTGGTGGTCTGTACGGGGATAATTCACCCCTCCACTTT.

This clonotype was detected a few times. The chain couples TRBV12-3 or TRBV12-4 to TRBJ1-1; a possible D gene is TRBD1 (6 bases). There are 14 residues in the CDR3. V dropped 5 bases and J dropped 4 bases, with 14 bases sitting between them. DNA of the CDR3: TGTGCCAGCAGTCCGACAGGAGCGTCCACTGAAGCTTTCTTT. Residues: CASSPTGASTEAFF.

In its sample, this clonotype was seen a few times. The CDR3 coding sequence is TGCGCCAGCAGCTTGGGGACTAGCGGTTACGAGCAGTACTTC. Protein: CASSLGTSGYEQYF. This chain joins TRBV5-1 and TRBJ2-7; 10 nucleotides match TRBD2. V gave up 0 bases and J gave up 4 bases; unmatched junction bases: 1. There are 14 residues in the CDR3. CDR1 and CDR2 (germline): SGHRS, YFSETQ.

Written as DNA, the CDR3 is TGCAGCGCGCAGACTAGCGGGGGCTCAGATACGCAGTATTTT. It translates to CSAQTSGGSDTQYF. This rearrangement joins TRBV29-1 to TRBJ2-3, with TRBD2 matching over 12 bases. This CDR3 has 14 amino acids. After removal of 7 bases from V and 4 bases from J, the junction contained 6 bases not matched to a gene. Germline values: CDR1 SQVTM, CDR2 ANQGSEA.

This rearrangement joins TRBV20-1 to TRBJ1-1, with unresolved D. With 3 bases removed from V and 6 bases from J, the gap between germline ends came to 5 bases. The CDR3 extends over 10 amino acids. CDR1 and CDR2 from the germline V gene are DFQATT and SNEGSKA (reference sequence). As DNA, the CDR3 is TGCAGTGCTAGCCGATCTGAAGCTTTCTTT. This encodes CSASRSEAFF.

The V gene is TRBV20-1, the J gene TRBJ2-7; 15 bases line up with TRBD2. With 6 bases clipped from V and 10 bases from J, the junction kept 10 bases outside the gene matches. Germline loops: CDR1 DFQATT, CDR2 SNEGSKA (reference sequence). The CDR3 runs 14 residues. The CDR3 region is CSATGLAGGHTQYF. The CDR3, as DNA: TGCAGTGCCACGGGACTAGCGGGGGGTCATACCCAGTACTTC.

In this sample, this clonotype turned up a few times. CDR3 sequence: CASSDQSTDTQYF. CDR3 nucleotide sequence: TGTGCCAGCAGTGACCAGAGCACAGATACGCAGTATTTT. The chain combines TRBV6-4 with TRBJ2-3; no firm D call. The CDR3 totals 13 residues. CDR1 and CDR2 from the germline V gene are MRHNA and SNTAGT. Trimming pared 2 bases from V and 0 bases from J, leaving 3 bases between.

This rearrangement joins TRBV7-2 to TRBJ1-5; D is perhaps TRBD1 (6 bases). V was clipped by 4 bases and J by 2 bases, with 6 bases between them. This CDR3 contains 13 residues. Germline V gene lookup returns CDR1 SGHTA and CDR2 FQGNSA. The CDR3 sequence is CASSYRGNQPQHF. In DNA form, the CDR3 reads TGTGCCAGCAGCTACAGGGGCAATCAGCCCCAGCATTTT.

The chain links TRBV12-3 or TRBV12-4 to TRBJ1-4, with TRBD1 identical over 8 bases. There are 15 residues in the CDR3. V was clipped by 7 bases and J by 8 bases; unmatched bases: 12. CDR3 protein: CASMYPGQGREKLFF. The CDR3 DNA reads as TGTGCCAGCATGTACCCTGGACAGGGAAGAGAAAAACTGTTTTTT.

V and J are TRBV11-2 and TRBJ1-3; D remains unclear. The CDR3 loop spans 14 amino acids. Germline loops: CDR1 SGHAT, CDR2 FQNNGV. V lost 5 bases to trimming and J lost 8 bases, with 16 bases between them. Here the CDR3 DNA reads TGTGCCAGCAGCCCTCGACCAGGAGCGGACACCATATATTTT. Its translation: CASSPRPGADTIYF.

The rearrangement uses TRBV12-3 or TRBV12-4 and TRBJ1-6, with D uncertain. The V end lost 7 bases, the J end lost 8 bases, and 18 bases lay between the germline ends. The CDR3 is made up of 15 amino acids. CDR3 bases: TGTGCCAGCACAGCCGAGGGCGGCTACGATTCACCCCTCCACTTT. Residues: CASTAEGGYDSPLHF.

The V and J genes are TRBV7-3 and TRBJ2-6; 7 bases are shared with TRBD1. Germline CDR1 reads SGHTA; CDR2 reads FQGTGA. This CDR3 is 17 amino acids long. The ends lost 5 bases at V and 2 bases at J; junction bases unmatched: 9. CDR3 residues: CASSIPTGSTGANVLTF. The CDR3 DNA follows: TGTGCCAGCAGCATACCGACAGGGAGCACTGGGGCCAACGTCCTGACTTTC.

This clonotype was counted between two and nine times. The genes are TRBV20-1 and TRBJ1-2; a possible D gene is TRBD1 (6 bases). The CDR3 extends over 12 amino acids. V was pared by 3 bases and J by 8 bases, with 13 bases between. The germline gives CDR1 DFQATT, CDR2 SNEGSKA (reference sequence). CDR3 bases: TGCAGTGCTAGCGGGGGGCGCTTCGGCTACACCTTC. Its translation is CSASGGRFGYTF.

The CDR3 loop is CASTTQGASGYTF. The CDR3 DNA follows: TGTGCCAGCACCACACAGGGGGCAAGTGGCTACACCTTC. This chain uses TRBV5-4 with TRBJ1-2; 9 nucleotides line up with TRBD1. CDR3 length equals 13 residues. The germline V gene encodes CDR1 SGHNT and CDR2 YYREEE (reference sequence). Losses at the gene ends were 6 bases for V and 7 bases for J; bases not matched to a gene: 7.

This clonotype was seen only a few times. The rearrangement links TRBV3-1 to TRBJ2-5; D perhaps matches TRBD2 (6 bases). From germline, CDR1 is LGHDT and CDR2 YNNKEL (reference sequence). CDR3 length: 14 residues. V lost 1 base to trimming and J lost 4 bases, with 10 bases between them. The CDR3 DNA follows: TGTGCCAGCAGCCAAGCAGTGGGGGGAGAGACCCAGTACTTC. Its translation: CASSQAVGGETQYF.

There are a few counts of this clonotype. The gene calls are TRBV5-1 and TRBJ1-5; a weak D match, TRBD1 (6 bases). The CDR3 runs to 14 residues. The V gene lost 0 bases and the J gene lost 4 bases, with 8 bases spanning the gap. Germline V gene sequence: CDR1 SGHRS, CDR2 YFSETQ. The CDR3 loop reads CASSLGDINQPQHF. The DNA of the CDR3 is TGCGCCAGCAGCTTGGGGGACATAAATCAGCCCCAGCATTTT.

This clonotype showed up just a few times. The chain carries TRBV6-5 and TRBJ2-5; D is unresolved. V was trimmed by 0 bases and J by 2 bases, leaving 7 bases between them. This CDR3 spans 14 amino acids. CDR1 is MNHEY and CDR2 is SVGAGI in the germline V gene. The CDR3, as DNA: TGTGCCAGCAGTTACTCGAATGGACAAGAGACCCAGTACTTC. It codes for CASSYSNGQETQYF.

This clonotype was picked up a small number of times. The chain uses TRBV16 and TRBJ1-5, with a possible D match to TRBD1 (6 bases). The germline V gene encodes CDR1 KGHSY and CDR2 FQNENV. Trimming pared 4 bases from V and 6 bases from J, leaving 7 bases between. The CDR3 has 12 residues. CDR3 protein: CASSPDSQPQHF. CDR3 DNA sequence: TGTGCCAGCAGCCCGGACAGTCAGCCCCAGCATTTT.